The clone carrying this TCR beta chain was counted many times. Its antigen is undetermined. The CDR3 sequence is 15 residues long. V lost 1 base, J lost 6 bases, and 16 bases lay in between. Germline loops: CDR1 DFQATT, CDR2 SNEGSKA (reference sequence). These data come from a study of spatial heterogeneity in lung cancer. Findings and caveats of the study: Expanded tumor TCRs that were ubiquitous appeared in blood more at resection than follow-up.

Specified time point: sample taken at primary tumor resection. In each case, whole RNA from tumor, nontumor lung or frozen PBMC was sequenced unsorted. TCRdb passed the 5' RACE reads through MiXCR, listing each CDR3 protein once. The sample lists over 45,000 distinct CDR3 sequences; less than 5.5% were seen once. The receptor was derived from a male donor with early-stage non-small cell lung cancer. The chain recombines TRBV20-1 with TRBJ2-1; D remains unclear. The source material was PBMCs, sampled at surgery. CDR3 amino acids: CSARGPRDPLNEQFF. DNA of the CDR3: TGCAGTGCTAGAGGTCCCAGAGATCCCCTCAATGAGCAGTTCTTC.